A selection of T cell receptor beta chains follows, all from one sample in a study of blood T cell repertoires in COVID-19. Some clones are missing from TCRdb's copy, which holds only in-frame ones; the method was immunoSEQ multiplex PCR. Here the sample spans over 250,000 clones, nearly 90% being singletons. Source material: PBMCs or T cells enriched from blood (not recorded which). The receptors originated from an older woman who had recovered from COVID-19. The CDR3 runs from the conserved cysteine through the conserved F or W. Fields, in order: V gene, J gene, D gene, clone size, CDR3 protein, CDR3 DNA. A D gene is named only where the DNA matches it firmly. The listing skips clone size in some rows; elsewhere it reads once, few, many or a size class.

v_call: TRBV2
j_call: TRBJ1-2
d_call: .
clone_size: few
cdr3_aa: CASSVGLDYGYTF
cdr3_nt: TGTGCCAGCAGCGTCGGACTCGACTATGGCTACACCTTC

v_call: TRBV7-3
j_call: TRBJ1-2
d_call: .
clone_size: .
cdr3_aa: CASSLGQSGYTF
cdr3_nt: TGTGCCAGCAGTTTAGGACAGTCTGGCTACACCTTC

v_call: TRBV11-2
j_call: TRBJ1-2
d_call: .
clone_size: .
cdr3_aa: CASSPGYQGYTF
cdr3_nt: TGTGCCAGCAGCCCAGGGTATCAAGGCTACACCTTC

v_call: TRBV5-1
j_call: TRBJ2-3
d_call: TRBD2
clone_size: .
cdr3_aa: CASSPGLAGSTDTQYF
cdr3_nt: TGCGCCAGCAGCCCTGGGCTAGCGGGCTCCACAGATACGCAGTATTTT

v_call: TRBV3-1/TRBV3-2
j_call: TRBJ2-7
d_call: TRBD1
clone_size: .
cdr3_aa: CASSPTPGQALGQYF
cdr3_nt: TGTGCCAGCAGCCCTACGCCGGGACAGGCGTTGGGACAGTACTTC

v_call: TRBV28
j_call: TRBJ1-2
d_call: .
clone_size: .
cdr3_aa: CASSLGGGQAYGYTF
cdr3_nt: TGTGCCAGCAGCCTTGGGGGGGGCCAGGCTTATGGCTACACCTTC

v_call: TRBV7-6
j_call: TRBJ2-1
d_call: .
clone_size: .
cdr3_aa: CASSLVGVTNEQFF
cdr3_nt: TGTGCCAGCAGCTTGGTAGGGGTGACCAATGAGCAGTTCTTC

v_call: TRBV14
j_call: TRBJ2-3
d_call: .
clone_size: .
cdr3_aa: CASSQAARSTDTQYF
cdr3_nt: TGTGCCAGCAGCCAAGCGGCTAGAAGCACAGATACGCAGTATTTT

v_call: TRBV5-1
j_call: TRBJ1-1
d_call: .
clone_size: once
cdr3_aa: CASSPPMGPTEAFF
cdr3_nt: TGCGCCAGCAGCCCCCCCATGGGGCCCACTGAAGCTTTCTTT

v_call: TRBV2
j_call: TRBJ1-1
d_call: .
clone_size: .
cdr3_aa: CASSVEAGTEAFF
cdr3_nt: TGTGCCAGCAGTGTAGAAGCGGGCACTGAAGCTTTCTTT

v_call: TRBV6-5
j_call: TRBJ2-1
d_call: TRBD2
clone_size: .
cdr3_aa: CASSTGGSYNEQFF
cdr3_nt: TGTGCCAGCAGTACGGGGGGCTCCTACAATGAGCAGTTCTTC

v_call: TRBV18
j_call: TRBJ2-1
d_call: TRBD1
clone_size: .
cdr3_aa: CASSPGQSSYNEQFF
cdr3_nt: TGTGCCAGCTCGCCGGGACAGAGCTCCTACAATGAGCAGTTCTTC

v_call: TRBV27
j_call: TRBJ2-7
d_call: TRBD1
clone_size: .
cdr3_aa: CASSLGTDREQYF
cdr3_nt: TGTGCCAGCAGTTTGGGGACAGACCGAGAGCAGTACTTC

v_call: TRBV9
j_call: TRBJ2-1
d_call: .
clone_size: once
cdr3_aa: CASSVALEIDNEQFF
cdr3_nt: TGTGCCAGCAGCGTAGCTCTCGAGATTGACAATGAGCAGTTCTTC

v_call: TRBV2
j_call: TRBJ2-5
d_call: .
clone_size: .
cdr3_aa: CASSELRTNRETQYF
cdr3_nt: TGTGCCAGCAGTGAGCTCAGGACTAACCGAGAGACCCAGTACTTC

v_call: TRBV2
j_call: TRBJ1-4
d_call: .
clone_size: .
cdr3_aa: CASSGRGGNEKLFF
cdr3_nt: TGTGCCAGCAGCGGACGTGGGGGCAATGAAAAACTGTTTTTT

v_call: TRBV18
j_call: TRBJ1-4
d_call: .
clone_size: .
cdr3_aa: CASSPGHEKLFF
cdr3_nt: TGTGCCAGCTCACCAGGGCATGAAAAACTGTTTTTT

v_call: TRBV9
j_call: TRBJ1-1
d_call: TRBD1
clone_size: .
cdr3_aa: CASSAGGDRGTEAFF
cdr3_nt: TGTGCCAGCAGCGCTGGGGGGGACAGGGGCACTGAAGCTTTCTTT

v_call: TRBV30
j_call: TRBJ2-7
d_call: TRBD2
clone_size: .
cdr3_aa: CAWSVTSLEQYF
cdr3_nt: TGTGCCTGGAGTGTGACTAGCCTCGAGCAGTACTTC

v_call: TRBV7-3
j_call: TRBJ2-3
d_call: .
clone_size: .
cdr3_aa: CASSLPGLATDTQYF
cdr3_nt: TGTGCCAGCAGCTTACCGGGACTTGCCACAGATACGCAGTATTTT

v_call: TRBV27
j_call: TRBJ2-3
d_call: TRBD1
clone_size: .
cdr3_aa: CASSRAGQGSTDTQYF
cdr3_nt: TGTGCCAGCAGTAGAGCTGGACAGGGCAGCACAGATACGCAGTATTTT

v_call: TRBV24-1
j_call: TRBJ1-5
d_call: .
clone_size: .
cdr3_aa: CATSDPTRGQAQHF
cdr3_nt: TGTGCCACCAGTGACCCGACAAGGGGTCAAGCCCAGCATTTT

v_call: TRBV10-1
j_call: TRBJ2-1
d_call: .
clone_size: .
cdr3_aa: CASSDRTPYNEQFF
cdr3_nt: TGCGCCAGCAGTGACCGGACACCCTACAATGAGCAGTTCTTC

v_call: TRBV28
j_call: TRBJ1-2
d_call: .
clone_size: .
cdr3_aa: CASKKTENYGYTF
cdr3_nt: TGTGCCAGCAAAAAAACAGAAAACTATGGCTACACCTTC

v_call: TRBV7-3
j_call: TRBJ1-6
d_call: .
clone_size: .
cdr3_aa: CASSLAGSRETDSPLHF
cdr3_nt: TGTGCCAGCAGCTTAGCTGGGTCTCGGGAGACGGATTCACCCCTCCACTTT

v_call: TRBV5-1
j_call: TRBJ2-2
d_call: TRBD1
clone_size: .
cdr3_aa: CASSLSGGTTGELFF
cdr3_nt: TGCGCCAGCAGCTTGTCAGGGGGCACCACCGGGGAGCTGTTTTTT

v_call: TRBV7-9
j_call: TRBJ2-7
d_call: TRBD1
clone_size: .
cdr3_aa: CASSRSGTGNYEQYF
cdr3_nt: TGTGCCAGCAGCCGTTCCGGGACAGGGAACTACGAGCAGTACTTC

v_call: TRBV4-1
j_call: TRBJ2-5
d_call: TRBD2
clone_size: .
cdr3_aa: CASSQGLPGLAGSSRRETQYF
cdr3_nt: TGCGCCAGCAGCCAAGGCCTACCGGGACTAGCGGGGTCCTCGCGGAGGGAGACCCAGTACTTC

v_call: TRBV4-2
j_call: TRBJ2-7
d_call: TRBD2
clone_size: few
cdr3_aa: CASSQLRAGGIHEQYF
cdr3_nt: TGTGCCAGCAGCCAACTCCGAGCGGGGGGCATCCACGAGCAGTACTTC

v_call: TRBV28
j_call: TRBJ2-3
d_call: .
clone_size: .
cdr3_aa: CASRVRTDTQYF
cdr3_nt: TGTGCCAGCAGGGTACGGACAGATACGCAGTATTTT

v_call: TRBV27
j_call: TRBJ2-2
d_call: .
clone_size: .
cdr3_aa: CASSLLAGTGELFF
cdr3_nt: TGTGCCAGCAGTTTATTGGCGGGGACCGGGGAGCTGTTTTTT

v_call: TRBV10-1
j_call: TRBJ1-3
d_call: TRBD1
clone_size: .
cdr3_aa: CASSPTGAGNTIYF
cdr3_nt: TGCGCCAGCAGTCCAACAGGGGCTGGAAACACCATATATTTT

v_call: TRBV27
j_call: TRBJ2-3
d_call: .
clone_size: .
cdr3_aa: CASSLYGNTDTQYF
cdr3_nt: TGTGCCAGCAGTTTATACGGGAACACAGATACGCAGTATTTT

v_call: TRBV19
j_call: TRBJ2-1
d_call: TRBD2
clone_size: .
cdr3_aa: CASRLAGGVGEQFF
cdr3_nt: TGTGCCAGTAGACTAGCGGGGGGGGTTGGTGAGCAGTTCTTC

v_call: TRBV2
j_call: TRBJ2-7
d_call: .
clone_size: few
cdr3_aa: CASSAESTGEQYF
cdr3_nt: TGTGCCAGCAGTGCTGAGTCTACGGGGGAGCAGTACTTC

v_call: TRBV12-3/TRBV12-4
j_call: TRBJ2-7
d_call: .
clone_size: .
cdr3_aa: CASSSQAYEQYF
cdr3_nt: TGTGCCAGCAGTTCCCAGGCCTACGAGCAGTACTTC

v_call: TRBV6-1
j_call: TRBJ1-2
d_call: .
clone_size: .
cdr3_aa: CASSEGANGYTF
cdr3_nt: TGTGCCAGCAGTGAAGGGGCAAATGGCTACACCTTC

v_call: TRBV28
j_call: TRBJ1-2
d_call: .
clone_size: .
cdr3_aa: CASSPGGQASANYGYTF
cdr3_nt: TGTGCCAGCAGCCCGGGGGGACAAGCCTCAGCTAACTATGGCTACACCTTC